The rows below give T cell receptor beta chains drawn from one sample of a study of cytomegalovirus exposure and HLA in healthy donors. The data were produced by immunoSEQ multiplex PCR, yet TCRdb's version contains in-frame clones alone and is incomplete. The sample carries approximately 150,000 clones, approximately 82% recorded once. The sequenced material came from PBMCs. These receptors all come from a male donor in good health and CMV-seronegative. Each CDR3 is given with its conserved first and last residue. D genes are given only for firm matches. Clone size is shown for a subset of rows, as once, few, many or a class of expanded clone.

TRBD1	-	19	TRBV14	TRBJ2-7	CASSQDVNPGQQRPWEQYF	TGTGCCAGCAGCCAAGACGTGAATCCGGGACAGCAGAGACCGTGGGAGCAGTACTTC
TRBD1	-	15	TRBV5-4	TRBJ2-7	CASATLGTGGYEQYF	TGTGCCAGCGCCACACTGGGGACAGGGGGCTACGAGCAGTACTTC
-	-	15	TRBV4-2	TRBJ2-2	CASSPVIGDTGELFF	TGTGCCAGCAGCCCAGTGATCGGGGACACCGGGGAGCTGTTTTTT
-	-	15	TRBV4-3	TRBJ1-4	CASSRQGLINEKLFF	TGCGCCAGCAGCCGTCAGGGGCTGATAAATGAAAAACTGTTTTTT
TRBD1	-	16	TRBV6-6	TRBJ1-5	CASSATGSQANQPQHF	TGTGCCAGCAGTGCGACAGGGTCCCAGGCCAATCAGCCCCAGCATTTT
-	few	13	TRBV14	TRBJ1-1	CASSRQGYTEAFF	TGTGCCAGCAGCCGGCAGGGATACACTGAAGCTTTCTTT
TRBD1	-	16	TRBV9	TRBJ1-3	CASSVEQGDGGNTIYF	TGTGCCAGCAGCGTAGAACAGGGGGATGGTGGAAACACCATATATTTT
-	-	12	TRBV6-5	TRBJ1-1	CASSPPPGQAFF	TGTGCCAGCAGCCCCCCACCTGGCCAAGCTTTCTTT
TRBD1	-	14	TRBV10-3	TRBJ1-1	CATKPRGPGTEAFF	TGTGCCACCAAGCCCAGGGGGCCGGGCACTGAAGCTTTCTTT
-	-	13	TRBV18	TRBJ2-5	CASSRNRAETQYF	TGTGCCAGCTCACGTAACAGGGCAGAGACCCAGTACTTC
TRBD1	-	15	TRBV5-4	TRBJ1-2	CASSPGQGGVYGYTF	TGTGCCAGCAGCCCCGGACAGGGGGGAGTCTATGGCTACACCTTC
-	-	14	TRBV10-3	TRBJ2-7	CAITKKGHLYEQYF	TGTGCCATCACCAAAAAGGGACACCTCTACGAGCAGTACTTC
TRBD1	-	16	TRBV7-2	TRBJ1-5	CASSLGTGQGNQPQHF	TGTGCCAGCAGCCTCGGGACAGGTCAGGGCAATCAGCCCCAGCATTTT
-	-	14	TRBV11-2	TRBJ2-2	CASSLGQSTGELFF	TGTGCCAGCAGCTTAGGACAGTCCACCGGGGAGCTGTTTTTT
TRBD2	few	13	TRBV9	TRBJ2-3	CASSPTSGATQYF	TGTGCCAGCAGCCCGACTAGCGGGGCTACGCAGTATTTT
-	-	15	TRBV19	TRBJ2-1	CASSISWTDYNEQFF	TGTGCCAGTAGTATATCTTGGACAGACTACAATGAGCAGTTCTTC
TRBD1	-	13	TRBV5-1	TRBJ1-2	CASSLGTGFGYTF	TGCGCCAGCAGCTTAGGGACAGGGTTTGGCTACACCTTC
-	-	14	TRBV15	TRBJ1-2	CATSPTSGGYGYTF	TGTGCCACCTCGCCGACGTCCGGGGGCTATGGCTACACCTTC
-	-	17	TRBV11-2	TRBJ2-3	CASSLVRATGNTDTQYF	TGTGCCAGCAGCTTAGTACGTGCGACGGGGAACACAGATACGCAGTATTTT
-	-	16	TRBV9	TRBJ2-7	CASAQNSEGMFDEQYF	TGTGCCAGCGCCCAAAATTCCGAGGGAATGTTCGACGAGCAGTACTTC
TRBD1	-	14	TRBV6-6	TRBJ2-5	CASSYRTGQETQYF	TGTGCCAGCAGTTACCGGACAGGCCAAGAGACCCAGTACTTC
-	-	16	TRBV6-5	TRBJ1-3	CASSYSTRNSGNTIYF	TGTGCCAGCAGTTACTCTACGAGGAACTCTGGAAACACCATATATTTT
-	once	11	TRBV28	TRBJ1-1	CASLANSEAFF	TGTGCCAGCCTAGCGAACTCTGAAGCTTTCTTT
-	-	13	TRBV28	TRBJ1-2	CASSFGTRVGYTF	TGTGCCAGCAGTTTCGGGACAAGGGTCGGCTACACCTTC
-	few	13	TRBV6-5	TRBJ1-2	CASSYEADYGYTF	TGTGCCAGCAGTTACGAGGCAGACTATGGCTACACCTTC
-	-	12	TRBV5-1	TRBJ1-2	CASSLEGEGYTF	TGCGCCAGCAGCTTGGAAGGGGAAGGCTACACCTTC
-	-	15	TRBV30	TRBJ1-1	CAWSLGGPQGTEAFF	TGTGCCTGGAGTCTAGGGGGACCTCAGGGGACTGAAGCTTTCTTT
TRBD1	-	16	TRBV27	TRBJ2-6	CASSSTGGAGANVLTF	TGTGCCAGCAGTTCAACAGGGGGCGCTGGGGCCAACGTCCTGACTTTC
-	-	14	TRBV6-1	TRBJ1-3	CASGPGWSGNTIYF	TGTGCCAGCGGCCCAGGGTGGTCTGGAAACACCATATATTTT
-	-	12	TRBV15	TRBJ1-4	CATSREQSRLFF	TGTGCCACCAGCAGAGAACAGTCGCGACTGTTTTTT
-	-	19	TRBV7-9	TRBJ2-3	CASSLAGPLSADTADTQYF	TGTGCCAGCAGCTTAGCGGGGCCCCTTTCGGCCGATACGGCAGATACGCAGTATTTT
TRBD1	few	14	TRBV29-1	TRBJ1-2	CSVDTGQGIYGYTF	TGCAGCGTTGACACGGGACAGGGGATCTATGGCTACACCTTC
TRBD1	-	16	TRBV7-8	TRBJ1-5	CASSPSTGGGNQPQHF	TGTGCCAGCAGCCCATCTACAGGGGGCGGGAATCAGCCCCAGCATTTT
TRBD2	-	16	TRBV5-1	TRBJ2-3	CASSSAVAGVGDTQYF	TGCGCCAGCAGCTCGGCGGTAGCGGGGGTGGGAGATACGCAGTATTTT
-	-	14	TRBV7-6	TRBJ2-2	CASSHPGPAGELFF	TGTGCCAGCAGCCACCCTGGGCCTGCCGGGGAGCTGTTTTTT
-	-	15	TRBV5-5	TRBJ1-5	CASSLGQGRHQPQHF	TGTGCCAGCAGCTTGGGGCAGGGTCGCCATCAGCCCCAGCATTTT
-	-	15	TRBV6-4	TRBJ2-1	CASSPTGSSYNEQFF	TGTGCCAGCAGTCCCACAGGGAGCTCCTACAATGAGCAGTTCTTC
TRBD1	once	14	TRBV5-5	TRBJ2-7	CASSIPGQAYEQYF	TGTGCCAGCAGCATCCCTGGACAGGCCTACGAGCAGTACTTC
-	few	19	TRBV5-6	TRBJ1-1	CASSSPESVGGGLNTEAFF	TGTGCCAGCAGCTCTCCTGAGTCAGTCGGGGGAGGGCTGAACACTGAAGCTTTCTTT
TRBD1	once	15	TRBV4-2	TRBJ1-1	CASSPGGSIDTEAFF	TGTGCCAGCAGCCCAGGGGGTAGTATCGACACTGAAGCTTTCTTT
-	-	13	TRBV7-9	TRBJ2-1	CASSLVRHNEQFF	TGTGCCAGCAGCTTAGTGCGTCACAATGAGCAGTTCTTC
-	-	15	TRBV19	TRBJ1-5	CASSTYPSGNQPQHF	TGTGCCAGTAGTACCTATCCCTCGGGCAATCAGCCCCAGCATTTT
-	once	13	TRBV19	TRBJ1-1	CASSISGLTEAFF	TGTGCCAGTAGTATCTCCGGGTTGACTGAAGCTTTCTTT
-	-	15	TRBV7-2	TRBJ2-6	CANSLYSSGANVLTF	TGTGCCAACAGCTTATATTCTTCTGGGGCCAACGTCCTGACTTTC
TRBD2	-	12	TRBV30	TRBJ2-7	CAWSVSGREQYF	TGTGCCTGGAGTGTGAGCGGGAGGGAGCAGTACTTC
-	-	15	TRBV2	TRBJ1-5	CASKLFDTVDQPQHF	TGTGCCAGCAAATTGTTTGATACGGTAGATCAGCCCCAGCATTTT
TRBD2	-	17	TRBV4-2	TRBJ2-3	CASSQMPGEGPTDTQYF	TGTGCCAGCAGCCAAATGCCCGGGGAGGGCCCGACAGATACGCAGTATTTT
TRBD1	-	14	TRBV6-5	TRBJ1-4	CASSYGTGNEKLFF	TGTGCCAGCAGTTACGGGACAGGGAATGAAAAACTGTTTTTT
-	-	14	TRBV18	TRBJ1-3	CASAETGSGNTIYF	TGTGCCAGCGCTGAAACAGGGAGTGGAAACACCATATATTTT
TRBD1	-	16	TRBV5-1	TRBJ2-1	CASSFAVQGQYNEQFF	TGCGCCAGCAGCTTCGCTGTCCAGGGACAGTACAATGAGCAGTTCTTC
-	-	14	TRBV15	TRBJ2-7	CATSGYRDSYEQYF	TGTGCCACCAGCGGGTACCGTGACAGTTACGAGCAGTACTTC
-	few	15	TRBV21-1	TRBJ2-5	CASSRVLSGQETQYF	TGTGCCAGCAGCAGAGTCCTTTCAGGCCAAGAGACCCAGTACTTC
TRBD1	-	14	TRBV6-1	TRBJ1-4	CASSARDRDEKLFF	TGTGCCAGCAGTGCCCGGGACAGGGACGAAAAACTGTTTTTT
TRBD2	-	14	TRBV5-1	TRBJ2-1	CASSSGLDGSEQFF	TGCGCCAGCAGCTCCGGACTAGATGGGTCTGAGCAGTTCTTC
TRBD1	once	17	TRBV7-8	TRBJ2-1	CASITHPWGQGDNEQFF	TGTGCCAGCATCACACATCCGTGGGGACAGGGGGACAATGAGCAGTTCTTC
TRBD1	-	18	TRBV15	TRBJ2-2	CATSRDKGQAPNTGELFF	TGTGCCACCAGCAGAGATAAGGGACAGGCCCCGAACACCGGGGAGCTGTTTTTT
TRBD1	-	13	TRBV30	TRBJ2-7	CAWSRDRGYEQYF	TGTGCCTGGAGCCGGGACAGGGGCTACGAGCAGTACTTC
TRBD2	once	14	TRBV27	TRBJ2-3	CASSRTSGGDTQYF	TGTGCCAGCAGTCGGACTAGCGGGGGGGACACGCAGTATTTT
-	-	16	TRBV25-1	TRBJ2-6	CASSERKTAGANVLTF	TGTGCCAGCAGTGAAAGAAAGACAGCTGGGGCCAACGTCCTGACTTTC
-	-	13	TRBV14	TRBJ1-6	CASREFRNSPLHF	TGTGCCAGCAGGGAGTTCCGAAATTCACCCCTCCACTTT